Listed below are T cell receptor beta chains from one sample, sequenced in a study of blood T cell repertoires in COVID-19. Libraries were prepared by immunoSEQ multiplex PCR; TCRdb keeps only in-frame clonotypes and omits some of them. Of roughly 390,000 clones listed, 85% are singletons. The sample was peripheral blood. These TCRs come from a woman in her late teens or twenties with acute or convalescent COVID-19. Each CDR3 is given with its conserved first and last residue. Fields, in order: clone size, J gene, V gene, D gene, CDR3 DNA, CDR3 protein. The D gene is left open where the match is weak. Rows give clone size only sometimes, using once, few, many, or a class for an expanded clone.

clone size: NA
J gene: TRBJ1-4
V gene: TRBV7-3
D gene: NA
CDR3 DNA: TGTGCCAGCAGCTTAAACGGGGCAACTAATGAAAAACTGTTTTTT
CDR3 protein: CASSLNGATNEKLFF

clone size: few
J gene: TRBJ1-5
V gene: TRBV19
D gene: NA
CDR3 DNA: TGTGCCAGTAGTTCGTACCGGGACAACCTTAGCAATCAGCCCCAGCATTTT
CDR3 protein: CASSSYRDNLSNQPQHF

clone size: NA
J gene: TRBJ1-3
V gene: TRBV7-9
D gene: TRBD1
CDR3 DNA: TGTGCCAGCAGCCCCAGTGGACAGGTTGGAAACACCATATATTTT
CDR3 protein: CASSPSGQVGNTIYF

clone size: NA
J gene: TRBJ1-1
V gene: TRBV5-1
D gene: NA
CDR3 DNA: TGCGCCAGCAGCCCGGGACGGGGGGCTGAAGCTTTCTTT
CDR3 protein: CASSPGRGAEAFF

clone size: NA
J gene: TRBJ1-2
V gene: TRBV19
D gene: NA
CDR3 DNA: TGTGCCAGCAAACAGACAGAGAACCTTAACTATGGCTACACCTTC
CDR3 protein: CASKQTENLNYGYTF

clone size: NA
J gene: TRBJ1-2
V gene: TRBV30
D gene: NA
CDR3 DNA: TGTGCCTGGAGTGCCCTGAGGCAGCGCCTAGCTAACTATGGCTACACCTTC
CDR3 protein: CAWSALRQRLANYGYTF

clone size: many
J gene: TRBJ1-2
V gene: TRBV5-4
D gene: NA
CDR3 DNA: TGTGCCAGCAGCTTGGACAGTAACTATGGCTACACCTTC
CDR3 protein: CASSLDSNYGYTF

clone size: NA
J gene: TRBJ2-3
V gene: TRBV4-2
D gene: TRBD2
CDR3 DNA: TGTGCCAGCAGCCTCGTTGAACTAGCGGGAGGGCCTGATACGCAGTATTTT
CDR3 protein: CASSLVELAGGPDTQYF

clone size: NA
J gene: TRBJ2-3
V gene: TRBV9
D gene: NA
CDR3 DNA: TGTGCCAGCAACCCGCGTGGCACAGATACGCAGTATTTT
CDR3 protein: CASNPRGTDTQYF

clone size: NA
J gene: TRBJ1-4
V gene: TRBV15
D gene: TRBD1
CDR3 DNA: TGTGCCACCAGCAGAGGACAGGGGTATGAAAAACTGTTTTTT
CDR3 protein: CATSRGQGYEKLFF

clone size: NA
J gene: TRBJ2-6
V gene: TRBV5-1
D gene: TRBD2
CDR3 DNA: TGCGCCAGCAGCTTGCTAGGGACTAGCGGGTGGGGACAGGGGGCCAACGTCCTGACTTTC
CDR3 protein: CASSLLGTSGWGQGANVLTF

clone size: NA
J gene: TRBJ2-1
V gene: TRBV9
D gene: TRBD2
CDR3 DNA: TGTGCCAGCAGCGCAGGACTAGCGGGGAACAATGAGCAGTTCTTC
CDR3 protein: CASSAGLAGNNEQFF

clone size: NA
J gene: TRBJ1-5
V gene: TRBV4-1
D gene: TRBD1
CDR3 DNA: TGCGCCAGCAGCCCTCTACAGGGGGCCCATCAGCCCCAGCATTTT
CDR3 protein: CASSPLQGAHQPQHF

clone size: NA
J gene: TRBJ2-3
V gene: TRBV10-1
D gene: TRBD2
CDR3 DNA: TGCGCCAGCAGGGAGGGGACTAGCGGGACAGATACGCAGTATTTT
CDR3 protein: CASREGTSGTDTQYF

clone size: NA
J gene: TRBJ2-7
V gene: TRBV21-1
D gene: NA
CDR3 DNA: TGTGCCAGCAGCGCCTACAGGGAGAGATCCTACGAGCAGTACTTC
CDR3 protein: CASSAYRERSYEQYF

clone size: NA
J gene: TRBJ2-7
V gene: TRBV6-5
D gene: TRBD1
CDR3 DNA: TGTGCCAGCATCGAAAACAGGGGGCCCTACGAGCAGTACTTC
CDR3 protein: CASIENRGPYEQYF

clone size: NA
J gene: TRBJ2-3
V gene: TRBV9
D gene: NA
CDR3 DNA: TGTGCCAGCAGCGGGGGGGACAGCACAGATACGCAGTATTTT
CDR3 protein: CASSGGDSTDTQYF

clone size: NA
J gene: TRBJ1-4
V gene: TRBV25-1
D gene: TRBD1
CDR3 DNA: TGTGCCAGCAGTGAAAAAGGGCAGGGGGCTTTCCATGAAAAACTGTTTTTT
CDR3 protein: CASSEKGQGAFHEKLFF

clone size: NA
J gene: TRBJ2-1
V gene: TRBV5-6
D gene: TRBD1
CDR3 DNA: TGTGCCAGCAGCCCACGGACAGGGGGCAGGAATGAGCAGTTCTTC
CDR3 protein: CASSPRTGGRNEQFF

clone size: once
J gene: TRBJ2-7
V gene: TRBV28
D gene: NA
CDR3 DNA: TGTGCCAGCAGTATGGCGGGGAAGAAGTCCTACGAGCAGTACTTC
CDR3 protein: CASSMAGKKSYEQYF

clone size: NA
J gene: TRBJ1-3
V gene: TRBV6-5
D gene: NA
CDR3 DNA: TGTGCCAGCCGATGGGGCGCGAGCTCTGGAAACACCATATATTTT
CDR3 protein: CASRWGASSGNTIYF

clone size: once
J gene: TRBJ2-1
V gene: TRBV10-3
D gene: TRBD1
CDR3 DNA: TGTGCCAGCCGACAGGGGGGGAATGAGCAGTTCTTC
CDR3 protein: CASRQGGNEQFF

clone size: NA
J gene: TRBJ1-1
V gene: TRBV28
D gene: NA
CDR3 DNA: TGTGCCAGCAGTTTATTTTCGGGGAGGGACACTGAAGCTTTCTTT
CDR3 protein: CASSLFSGRDTEAFF

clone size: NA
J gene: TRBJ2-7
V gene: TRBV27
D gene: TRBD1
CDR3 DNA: TGTGCCAGCAGTTTAGCCGGACAGGGAATACAATACGAGCAGTACTTC
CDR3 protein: CASSLAGQGIQYEQYF

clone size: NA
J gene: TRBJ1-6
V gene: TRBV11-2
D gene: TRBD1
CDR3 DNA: TGTGCCAGCAGCTTGGCCGGGACAGGGGCCCATAATTCACCCCTCCACTTT
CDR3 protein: CASSLAGTGAHNSPLHF

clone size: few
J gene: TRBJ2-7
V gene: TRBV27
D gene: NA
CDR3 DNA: TGTGCCAGCCGGCGGGACAGCTTCTACGAGCAGTACTTC
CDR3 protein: CASRRDSFYEQYF

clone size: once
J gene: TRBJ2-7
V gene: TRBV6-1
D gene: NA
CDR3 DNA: TGTGCCAGCAGTGAGTATCGGGAGCAGTACTTC
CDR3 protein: CASSEYREQYF

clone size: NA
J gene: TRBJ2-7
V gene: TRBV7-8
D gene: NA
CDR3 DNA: TGTGCCAGCAGCCTTAGCGGAGGAAGTAGCTCCTACGAGCAGTACTTC
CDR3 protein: CASSLSGGSSSYEQYF

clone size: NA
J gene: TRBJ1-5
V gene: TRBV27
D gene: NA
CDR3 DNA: TGTGCCAGCAGCGTTGGGGGGGGAGCCCATCAGCCCCAGCATTTT
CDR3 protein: CASSVGGGAHQPQHF

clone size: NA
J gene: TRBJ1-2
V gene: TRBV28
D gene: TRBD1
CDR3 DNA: TGTGCCAGCAGTTCGGGACAGGGCCGGGATGGCTACACCTTC
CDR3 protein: CASSSGQGRDGYTF

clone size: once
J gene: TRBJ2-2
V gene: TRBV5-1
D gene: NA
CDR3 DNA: TGCGCCAGCAGCTTGATACAGACAGCTGGCGGGGAGCTGTTTTTT
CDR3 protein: CASSLIQTAGGELFF

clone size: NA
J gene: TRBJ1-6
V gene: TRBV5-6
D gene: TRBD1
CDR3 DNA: TGTGCCAGCACCCAGCTCCCGGGACAGGGGGCGCACAATTCACCCCTCCACTTT
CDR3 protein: CASTQLPGQGAHNSPLHF